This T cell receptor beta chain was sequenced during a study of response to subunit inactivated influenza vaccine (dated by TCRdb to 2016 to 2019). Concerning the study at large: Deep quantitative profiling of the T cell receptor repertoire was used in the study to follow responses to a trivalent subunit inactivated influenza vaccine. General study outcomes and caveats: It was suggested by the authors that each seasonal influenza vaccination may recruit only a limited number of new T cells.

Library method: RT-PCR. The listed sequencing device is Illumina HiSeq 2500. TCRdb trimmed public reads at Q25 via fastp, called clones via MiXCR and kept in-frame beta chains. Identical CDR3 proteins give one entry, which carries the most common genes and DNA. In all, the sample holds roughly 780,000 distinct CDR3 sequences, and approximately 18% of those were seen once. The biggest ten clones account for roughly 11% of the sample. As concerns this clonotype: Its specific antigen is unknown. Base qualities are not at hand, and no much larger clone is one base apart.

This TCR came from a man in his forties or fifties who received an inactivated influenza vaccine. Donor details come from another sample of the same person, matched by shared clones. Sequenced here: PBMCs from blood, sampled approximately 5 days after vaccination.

The CDR3 here reads CASSSPPRDVTYEQYF. The sequenced DNA: TGTGCCAGCAGTTCGCCCCCTCGGGACGTAACCTACGAGCAGTACTTC. The chain was built from TRBV28 and TRBJ2-7; the D gene may be TRBD1 or TRBD2, since each aligns over 5 bases. From the cysteine up to the phenylalanine, the CDR3 has a length of 16 residues. The kept DNA is CDR3 alone, 48 bases in frame from the first base. V is shortened by 4 bases, J by 2 bases, and the region joining them spans 18 bases. According to the germline V gene, CDR1 reads MDHEN and CDR2 reads SYDVKM.